This T cell receptor beta chain was identified in a study of early T cells in non-severe SARS-CoV-2 infection. Across the study: Sequenced bulk RNA came from whole blood that was unsorted, and chains were unpaired.

The CDR3 loop spans 13 amino acids. The germline V gene has CDR1 DFQATT and CDR2 SNEGSKA (reference sequence). Unique molecular identifier tags were affixed to discrete cDNA molecules. TCRdb reanalysed the 5' RACE reads using MiXCR and keeps one entry per CDR3 protein. The table includes about 33,000 distinct CDR3 sequences, around 5% detected once. Study-level findings and limits: Lookups in VDJdb leaned toward anti-spike CD8 responses and missed private and CD4 specificities.

There are many counts of this clonotype. Its antigen remains unidentified. The TCR originated in an adult who was a healthcare worker with PCR-confirmed SARS-CoV-2 infection or an uninfected control (not recorded which). Material: whole blood. The chain carries TRBV20-1 and TRBJ1-2; D is possibly TRBD1 (5 bases). CDR3 amino acids: CSTGPPWDYGYTF. CDR3 DNA: TGCAGCACAGGACCTCCCTGGGACTATGGCTACACCTTC.